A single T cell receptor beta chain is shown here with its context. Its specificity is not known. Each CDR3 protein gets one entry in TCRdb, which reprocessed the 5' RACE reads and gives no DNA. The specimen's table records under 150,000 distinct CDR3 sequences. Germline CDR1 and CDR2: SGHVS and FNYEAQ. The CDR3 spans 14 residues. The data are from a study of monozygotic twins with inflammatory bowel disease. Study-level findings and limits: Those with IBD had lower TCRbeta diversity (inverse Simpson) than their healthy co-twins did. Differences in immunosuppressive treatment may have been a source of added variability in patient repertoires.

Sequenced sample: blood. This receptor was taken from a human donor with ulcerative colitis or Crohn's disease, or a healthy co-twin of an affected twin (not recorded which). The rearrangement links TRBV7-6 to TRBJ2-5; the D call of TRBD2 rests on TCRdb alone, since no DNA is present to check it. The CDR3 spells CASSLAKGPETQYF. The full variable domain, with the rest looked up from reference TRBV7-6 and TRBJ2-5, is GAGVSQSPRYKVTKRGQDVALRCDPISGHVSLYWYRQALGQGPEFLTYFNYEAQQDKSGLPNDRFSAERPEGSISTLTIQRTEQRDSAMYRCASSLAKGPETQYFGPGTRLLVL.